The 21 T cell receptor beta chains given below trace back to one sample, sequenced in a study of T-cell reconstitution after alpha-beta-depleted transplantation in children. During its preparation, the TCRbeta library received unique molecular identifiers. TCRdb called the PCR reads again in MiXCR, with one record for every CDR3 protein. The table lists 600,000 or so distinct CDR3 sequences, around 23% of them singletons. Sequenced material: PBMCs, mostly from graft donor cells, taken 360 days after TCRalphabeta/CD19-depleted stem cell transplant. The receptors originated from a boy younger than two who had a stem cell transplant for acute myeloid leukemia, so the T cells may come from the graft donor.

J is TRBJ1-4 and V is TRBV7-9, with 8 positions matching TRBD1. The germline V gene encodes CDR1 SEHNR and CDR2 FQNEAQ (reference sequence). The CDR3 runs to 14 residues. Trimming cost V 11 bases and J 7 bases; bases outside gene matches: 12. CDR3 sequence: CAFHRVTGAEKLFF. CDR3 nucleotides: TGTGCCTTTCATCGCGTGACAGGGGCTGAAAAACTGTTTTTT. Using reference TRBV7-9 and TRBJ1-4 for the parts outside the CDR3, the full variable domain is DTGVSQNPRHKITKRGQNVTFRCDPISEHNRLYWYRQTLGQGPEFLTYFQNEAQLEKSRLLSDRFSAERPKGSFSTLEIQRTEQGDSAMYLCAFHRVTGAEKLFFGSGTQLSVL.

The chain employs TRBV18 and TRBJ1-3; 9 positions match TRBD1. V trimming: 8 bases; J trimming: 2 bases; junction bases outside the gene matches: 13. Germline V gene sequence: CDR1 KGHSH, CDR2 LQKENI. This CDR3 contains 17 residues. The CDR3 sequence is CASRMVSDRGTGNTIYF. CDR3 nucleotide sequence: TGTGCCAGCCGGATGGTTTCCGACAGGGGGACTGGAAACACCATATATTTT. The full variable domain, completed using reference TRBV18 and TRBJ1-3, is NAGVMQNPRHLVRRRGQEARLRCSPMKGHSHVYWYRQLPEEGLKFMVYLQKENIIDESGMPKERFSAEFPKEGPSILRIQQVVRGDSAAYFCASRMVSDRGTGNTIYFGEGSWLTVV.

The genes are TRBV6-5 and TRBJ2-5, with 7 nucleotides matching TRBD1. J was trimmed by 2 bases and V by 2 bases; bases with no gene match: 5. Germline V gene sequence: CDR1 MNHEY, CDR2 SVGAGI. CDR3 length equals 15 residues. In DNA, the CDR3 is TGTGCCAGCAGTTACGTTTTGACAGGGCAAGAGACCCAGTACTTC. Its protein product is CASSYVLTGQETQYF.

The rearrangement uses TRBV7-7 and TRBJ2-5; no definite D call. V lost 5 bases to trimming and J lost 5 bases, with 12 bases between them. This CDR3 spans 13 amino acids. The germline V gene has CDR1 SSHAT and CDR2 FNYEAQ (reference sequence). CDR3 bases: TGTGCCAGCAGCCCCGATTTTGCTGAGACCCAGTACTTC. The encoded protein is CASSPDFAETQYF.

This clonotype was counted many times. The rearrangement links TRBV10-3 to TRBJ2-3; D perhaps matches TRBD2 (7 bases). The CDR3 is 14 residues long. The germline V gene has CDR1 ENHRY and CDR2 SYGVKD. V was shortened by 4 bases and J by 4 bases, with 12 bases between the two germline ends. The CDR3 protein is CAISVTGGADTQYF. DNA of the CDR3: TGTGCCATCAGTGTGACGGGGGGCGCAGATACGCAGTATTTT.

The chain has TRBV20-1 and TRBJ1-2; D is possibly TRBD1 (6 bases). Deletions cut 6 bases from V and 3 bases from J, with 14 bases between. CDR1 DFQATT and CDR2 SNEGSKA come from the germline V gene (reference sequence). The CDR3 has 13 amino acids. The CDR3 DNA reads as TGCAGTGCCCCCTGGGACACCCACTATGGCTACACCTTC. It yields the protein CSAPWDTHYGYTF.

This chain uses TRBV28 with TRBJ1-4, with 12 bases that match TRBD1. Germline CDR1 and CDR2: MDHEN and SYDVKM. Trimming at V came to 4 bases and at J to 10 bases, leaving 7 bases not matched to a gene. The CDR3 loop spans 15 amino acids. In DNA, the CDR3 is TGTGCCAGCAGTTCCCCGGGACAGGGGGCACGAAAACTGTTTTTT. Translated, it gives CASSSPGQGARKLFF.

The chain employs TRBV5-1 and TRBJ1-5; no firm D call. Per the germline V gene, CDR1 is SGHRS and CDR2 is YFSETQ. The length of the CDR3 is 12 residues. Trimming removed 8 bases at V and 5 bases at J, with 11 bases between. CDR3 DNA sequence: TGCGCCAGGGACGCCATATATCAGCCCCAGCATTTT. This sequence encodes CARDAIYQPQHF.

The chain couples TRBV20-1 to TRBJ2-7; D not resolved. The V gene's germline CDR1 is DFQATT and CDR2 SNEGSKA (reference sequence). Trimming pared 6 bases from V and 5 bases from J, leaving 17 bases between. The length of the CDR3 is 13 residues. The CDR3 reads CSARGQSGHEQYF. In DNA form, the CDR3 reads TGCAGTGCCCGAGGCCAGTCCGGCCACGAGCAGTACTTC.

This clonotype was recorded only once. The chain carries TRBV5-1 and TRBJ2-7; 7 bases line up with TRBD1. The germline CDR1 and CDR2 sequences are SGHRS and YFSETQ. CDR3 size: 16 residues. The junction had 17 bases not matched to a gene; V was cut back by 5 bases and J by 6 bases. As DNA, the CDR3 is TGCGCCAGCAGACCGCTGGGAGACAGGGTTGTTACCGAGCAGTACTTC. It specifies CASRPLGDRVVTEQYF.

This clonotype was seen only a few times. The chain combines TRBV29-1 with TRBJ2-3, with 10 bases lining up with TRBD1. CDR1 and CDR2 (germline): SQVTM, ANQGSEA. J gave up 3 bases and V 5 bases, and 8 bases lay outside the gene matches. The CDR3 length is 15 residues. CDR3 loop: CSVFGTGVGTDTQYF. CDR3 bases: TGCAGCGTTTTCGGGACAGGGGTGGGGACAGATACGCAGTATTTT.

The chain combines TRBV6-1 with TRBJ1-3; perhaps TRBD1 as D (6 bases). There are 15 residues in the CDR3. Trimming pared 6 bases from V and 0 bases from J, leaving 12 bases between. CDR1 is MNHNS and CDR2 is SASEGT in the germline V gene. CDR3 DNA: TGTGCCAGCAGCCCAGGGGTCCACTCTGGAAACACCATATATTTT. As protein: CASSPGVHSGNTIYF.

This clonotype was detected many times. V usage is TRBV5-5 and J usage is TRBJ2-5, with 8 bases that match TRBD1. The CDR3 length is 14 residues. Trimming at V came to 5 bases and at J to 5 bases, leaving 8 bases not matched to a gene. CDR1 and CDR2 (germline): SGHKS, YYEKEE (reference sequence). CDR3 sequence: CASRGGQGLETQYF. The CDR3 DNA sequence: TGTGCCAGCAGGGGTGGACAGGGCCTGGAGACCCAGTACTTC.

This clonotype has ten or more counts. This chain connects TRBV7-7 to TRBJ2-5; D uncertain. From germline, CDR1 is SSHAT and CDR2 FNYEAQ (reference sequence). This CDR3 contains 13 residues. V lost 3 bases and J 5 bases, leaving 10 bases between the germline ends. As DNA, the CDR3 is TGTGCCAGCAGCTTGATCGCCCGTGAGACCCAGTACTTC. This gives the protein CASSLIARETQYF.

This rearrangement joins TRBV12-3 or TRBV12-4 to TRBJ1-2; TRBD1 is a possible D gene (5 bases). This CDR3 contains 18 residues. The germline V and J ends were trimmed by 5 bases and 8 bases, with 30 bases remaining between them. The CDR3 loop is CASSPLEYRSAGLGGYTF. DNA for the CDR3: TGTGCCAGCAGTCCACTGGAATACAGGTCGGCTGGCCTTGGAGGCTACACCTTC.

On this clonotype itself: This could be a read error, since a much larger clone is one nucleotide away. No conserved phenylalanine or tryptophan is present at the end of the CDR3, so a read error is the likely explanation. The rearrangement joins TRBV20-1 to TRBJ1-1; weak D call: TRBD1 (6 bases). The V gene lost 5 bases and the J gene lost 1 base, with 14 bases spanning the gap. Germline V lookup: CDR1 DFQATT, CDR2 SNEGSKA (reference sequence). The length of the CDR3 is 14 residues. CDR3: CSASTGFGNTEAFY. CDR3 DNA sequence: TGCAGTGCTTCAACAGGGTTCGGGAACACTGAAGCTTTCTAT.

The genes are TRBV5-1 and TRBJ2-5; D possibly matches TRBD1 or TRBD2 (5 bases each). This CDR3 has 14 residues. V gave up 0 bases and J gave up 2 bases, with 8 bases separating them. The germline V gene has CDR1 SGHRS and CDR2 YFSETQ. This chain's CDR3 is CASSLDWGQETQYF. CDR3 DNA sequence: TGCGCCAGCAGCTTGGATTGGGGGCAAGAGACCCAGTACTTC.

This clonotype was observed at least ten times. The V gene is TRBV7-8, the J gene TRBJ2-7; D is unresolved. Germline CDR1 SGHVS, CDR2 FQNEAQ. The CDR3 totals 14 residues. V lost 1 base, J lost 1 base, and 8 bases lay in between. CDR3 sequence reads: CASSLEQFSYEQYV. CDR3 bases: TGTGCCAGCAGCTTAGAACAGTTTTCCTACGAGCAGTACGTC.

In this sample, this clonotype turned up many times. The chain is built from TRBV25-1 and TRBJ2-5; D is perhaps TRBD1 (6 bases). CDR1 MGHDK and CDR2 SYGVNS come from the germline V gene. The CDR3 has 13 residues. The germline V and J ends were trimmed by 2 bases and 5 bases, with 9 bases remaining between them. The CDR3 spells CASSEGGGETQYF. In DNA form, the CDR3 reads TGTGCCAGCAGTGAAGGGGGCGGGGAGACCCAGTACTTC.

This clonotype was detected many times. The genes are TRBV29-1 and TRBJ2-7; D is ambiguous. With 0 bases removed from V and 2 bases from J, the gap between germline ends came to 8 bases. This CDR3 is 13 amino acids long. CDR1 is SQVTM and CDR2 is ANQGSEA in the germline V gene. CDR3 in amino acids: CSVEDTKPYEQYF. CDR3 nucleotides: TGCAGCGTTGAAGACACCAAGCCCTACGAGCAGTACTTC.

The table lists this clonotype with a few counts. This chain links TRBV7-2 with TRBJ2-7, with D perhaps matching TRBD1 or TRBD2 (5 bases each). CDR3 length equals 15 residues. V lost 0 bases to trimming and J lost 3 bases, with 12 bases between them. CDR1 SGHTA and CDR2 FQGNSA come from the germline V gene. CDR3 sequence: CASSLAGVGLYEQYF. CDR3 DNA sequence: TGTGCCAGCAGCTTAGCGGGGGTGGGGCTCTACGAGCAGTACTTC. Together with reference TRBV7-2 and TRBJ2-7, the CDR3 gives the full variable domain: GAGVSQSPSNKVTEKGKDVELRCDPISGHTALYWYRQSLGQGLEFLIYFQGNSAPDKSGLPSDRFSAERTGGSVSTLTIQRTQQEDSAVYLCASSLAGVGLYEQYFGPGTRLTVT.